Following are 18 T cell receptor beta chains from one sample sequenced in a study of blood T cells in healthy people across ages. PCR was performed a second time for 7 to 11 cycles using a sample-barcoded 5' primer and a J-beta primer mix. Using its own MiXCR run on the 5' RACE reads, TCRdb lists one record per CDR3 protein. The data show hundreds of thousands of distinct CDR3 sequences, roughly 60% seen once. The source material was blood. The origin of the receptors is a man in his thirties or forties in good health.

The CDR3 nucleotides are TGCGCCAGCAGCTTCACGGCGGGGAGAGAGACCCAGTACTTC. This codes for CASSFTAGRETQYF. The chain links TRBV5-1 to TRBJ2-5, with a tentative D call TRBD2 (6 bases). CDR1 and CDR2 (germline): SGHRS, YFSETQ. The length of the CDR3 is 14 residues. Trimming removed 2 bases at V and 4 bases at J, with 12 bases between.

The chain carries TRBV10-3 and TRBJ2-5, with 12 bases identical to TRBD2. The germline CDR1 and CDR2 sequences are ENHRY and SYGVKD. The CDR3 covers 14 residues. After removal of 5 bases from V and 5 bases from J, the junction contained 3 bases not matched to a gene. The CDR3 loop is CAISWTSGTETQYF. The CDR3 DNA follows: TGTGCCATCAGTTGGACTAGCGGGACTGAGACCCAGTACTTC.

The chain is built from TRBV12-3 or TRBV12-4 and TRBJ2-7, with a possible D match to TRBD1 (5 bases). V was clipped by 2 bases and J by 5 bases, with 10 bases between them. The CDR3 is made up of 13 amino acids. CDR3 protein: CASSLSGFNEQYF. In nucleotides, the CDR3 is TGTGCCAGCAGTTTATCAGGGTTCAACGAGCAGTACTTC.

The chain has TRBV24-1 and TRBJ2-5, with D uncertain. CDR3 length equals 13 residues. V shed 2 bases and J shed 5 bases, with 8 bases lying between them. CDR1 and CDR2 (germline): KGHDR, SFDVKD. The CDR3 sequence: CATSDWQIETQYF. As DNA, the CDR3 is TGTGCCACCAGTGATTGGCAGATCGAGACCCAGTACTTC.

The chain carries TRBV30 and TRBJ1-5; 7 nucleotides line up with TRBD1. V was pared by 3 bases and J by 7 bases, with 9 bases of the junction left unmatched. This CDR3 is 14 amino acids long. Germline V CDR1 and CDR2: GTSNPN, SVGIG (reference sequence). CDR3 protein: CAWSLGTAGQPQHF. The DNA of the CDR3 is TGTGCCTGGAGCCTCGGGACAGCCGGGCAGCCCCAGCATTTT.

This clonotype has a single count. The V call is TRBV6-2 or TRBV6-3, the J call TRBJ2-1; D gene uncertain. V dropped 6 bases and J dropped 6 bases, with 18 bases sitting between them. Germline CDR1 reads MNHEY; CDR2 reads SVGEGT. The CDR3 has 15 amino acids. Written as DNA, the CDR3 is TGTGCCAGCAGCAACCTAGGGCGTCTGGGCAATGAGCAGTTCTTC. It codes for CASSNLGRLGNEQFF.

CDR3 sequence reads: CASSHAPAGLPATNEKLFF. The CDR3 region has the DNA TGTGCCAGCAGCCATGCCCCCGCAGGCCTTCCGGCAACTAATGAAAAACTGTTTTTT. This chain links TRBV7-6 with TRBJ1-4; D not resolved. Trimming cost V 5 bases and J 0 bases, with 22 bases left between them. The CDR3 runs to 19 residues. Looked up from germline, CDR1 is SGHVS and CDR2 is FNYEAQ. Variable domain in full (rest from reference TRBV7-6 and TRBJ1-4): GAGVSQSPRYKVTKRGQDVALRCDPISGHVSLYWYRQALGQGPEFLTYFNYEAQQDKSGLPNDRFSAERPEGSISTLTIQRTEQRDSAMYRCASSHAPAGLPATNEKLFFGSGTQLSVL.

This clonotype came up once. This chain uses TRBV27 with TRBJ2-7; TRBD2 matches at 10 bases. V lost 3 bases to trimming and J lost 4 bases; unmatched junction nucleotides: 6. The germline CDR1 and CDR2 sequences are MNHEY and SMNVEV (reference sequence). This CDR3 is 15 amino acids long. CDR3 coding DNA: TGTGCCAGCAGTTTCCAGCGGGAGGGGGAGTACGAGCAGTACTTC. Its translation: CASSFQREGEYEQYF.

The V call is TRBV7-9, the J call TRBJ2-3; 8 bases match TRBD1. The CDR3 is 15 amino acids. Germline loops: CDR1 SEHNR, CDR2 FQNEAQ (reference sequence). Trimming removed 8 bases from V and 8 bases from J; junction bases left unmatched: 15. The CDR3 DNA reads as TGTGCCAGCCAGGGCGCGTGGCAGGGGGCAAGTACGCAGTATTTT. Translation: CASQGAWQGASTQYF.

Here the CDR3 DNA reads TGTGCCAGCAGTGAAAGGGGGGGTTCCACTGAAGCTTTCTTT. Protein sequence: CASSERGGSTEAFF. V is TRBV13 and J is TRBJ1-1, with D maybe TRBD1 (6 bases). V lost 6 bases to trimming and J lost 4 bases, with 15 bases between them. Germline CDR1 PRHDT, CDR2 FYEKMQ (reference sequence). This CDR3 comprises 14 residues.

The chain employs TRBV20-1 and TRBJ2-7; 7 bases fit TRBD1. The CDR3 runs 15 residues. The V gene's germline CDR1 is DFQATT and CDR2 SNEGSKA (reference sequence). V lost 0 bases, J lost 0 bases, and 5 bases stayed unmatched. The CDR3 sequence is CSARDGTVNSYEQYF. The CDR3 DNA is TGCAGTGCTAGAGACGGGACAGTAAACTCCTACGAGCAGTACTTC.

The chain employs TRBV6-1 and TRBJ1-5; no firm D call. V lost 3 bases and J 1 base, leaving 7 bases between the germline ends. CDR1 MNHNS and CDR2 SASEGT come from the germline V gene. This CDR3 spans 14 amino acids. The chain's CDR3 is CASSDPGSNQPQHF. CDR3 DNA sequence: TGTGCCAGCAGTGATCCGGGGAGCAATCAGCCCCAGCATTTT.

V usage is TRBV20-1 and J usage is TRBJ1-2, with a tentative D call TRBD1 (6 bases). Germline V gene data show CDR1 as DFQATT and CDR2 as SNEGSKA (reference sequence). V dropped 2 bases and J dropped 4 bases, with 11 bases sitting between them. This CDR3 is built from 13 residues. The DNA for the CDR3 is TGCAGTGCTAGACAGGGGTTAAGCTATGGCTACACCTTC. Protein: CSARQGLSYGYTF.

The chain is built from TRBV7-2 and TRBJ2-1; D gene unclear. Germline V gene data show CDR1 as SGHTA and CDR2 as FQGNSA. V dropped 2 bases and J dropped 5 bases, with 4 bases sitting between them. The CDR3 extends over 12 amino acids. The CDR3 sequence is CASSLTHNEQFF. CDR3 nucleotides: TGTGCCAGCAGCTTAACACACAATGAGCAGTTCTTC.

The rearrangement uses TRBV7-2 and TRBJ2-3; D remains ambiguous. Germline values: CDR1 SGHTA, CDR2 FQGNSA. Trimming removed 5 bases from V and 5 bases from J, with 11 bases in between. The CDR3 is 13 amino acids. The DNA for the CDR3 is TGTGCCAGCAGCGTCGACTTCGAAGATACGCAGTATTTT. Translating gives CASSVDFEDTQYF. Using reference TRBV7-2 and TRBJ2-3 for the parts outside the CDR3, the full variable domain is GAGVSQSPSNKVTEKGKDVELRCDPISGHTALYWYRQSLGQGLEFLIYFQGNSAPDKSGLPSDRFSAERTGGSVSTLTIQRTQQEDSAVYLCASSVDFEDTQYFGPGTRLTVL.

The table lists this clonotype with a few counts. The chain recombines TRBV25-1 with TRBJ1-2, with 8 bases aligning to TRBD1. Losses at the gene ends were 3 bases for V and 4 bases for J; bases not matched to a gene: 10. There are 16 residues in the CDR3. CDR1 and CDR2 (germline): MGHDK, SYGVNS. CDR3 protein: CASSDSDQGALYGYTF. The DNA of the CDR3 is TGTGCCAGCAGTGACTCGGACCAGGGGGCCCTCTATGGCTACACCTTC.

The chain joins TRBV24-1 to TRBJ2-7, with D perhaps matching TRBD2 (5 bases). Germline V gene lookup returns CDR1 KGHDR and CDR2 SFDVKD. This CDR3 comprises 13 residues. Trimming stripped 5 bases from V and 7 bases from J, with 14 bases between. CDR3 in amino acids: CATSGQLGDEQYF. The CDR3 DNA reads TGTGCCACCAGTGGCCAACTAGGCGATGAGCAGTACTTC.

This clonotype was counted a few times. The gene calls are TRBV2 and TRBJ2-7; D is unclear. CDR1 is SNHLY and CDR2 is FYNNEI in the germline V gene. This CDR3 comprises 12 residues. Trimming removed 6 bases from V and 4 bases from J, with 10 bases in between. The CDR3 DNA is TGTGCCAGCAGGGATAGTGGGTACGAGCAGTACTTC. It codes for CASRDSGYEQYF.